A single sample is the source of the 8 T cell receptor beta chains below, sequenced in a study of OX40 agonist ivuxolimab in advanced cancers. Generated by immunoSEQ multiplex PCR, the TCRdb table keeps only in-frame clones and is missing some. The sample lists approximately 91,000 clones; approximately 90% were seen once. The sequences come from CD4+ or CD8+ T cells sorted from blood, collected in a trial of the OX40 agonist ivuxolimab. These receptors came from an adult with an advanced solid tumor such as melanoma, head and neck, liver or kidney cancer.

The V call is TRBV5-1, the J call TRBJ2-2, with a weak D call TRBD2 (6 bases). The CDR3 has 14 amino acids. The V gene's germline CDR1 is SGHRS and CDR2 YFSETQ. Trimming removed 3 bases at V and 7 bases at J, with 13 bases between. The CDR3 sequence: CASSSRLVIGELFF. Written as DNA, the CDR3 is TGCGCCAGCAGCTCACGACTAGTGATCGGGGAGCTGTTTTTT. Combining the CDR3 with reference TRBV5-1 and TRBJ2-2 gives the whole variable domain KAGVTQTPRYLIKTRGQQVTLSCSPISGHRSVSWYQQTPGQGLQFLFEYFSETQRNKGNFPGRFSGRQFSNSRSEMNVSTLELGDSALYLCASSSRLVIGELFFGEGSRLTVL.

CDR3 bases: TGCGCCAGCAGCGCAGGGACTAGTGGGGGCTCTCACCAAGAGACCCAGTACTTC. As protein: CASSAGTSGGSHQETQYF. This chain uses TRBV5-1 with TRBJ2-5, with 8 bases identical to TRBD2. The length of the CDR3 is 18 residues. Losses at the gene ends were 4 bases for V and 0 bases for J; bases not matched to a gene: 14. The germline V gene has CDR1 SGHRS and CDR2 YFSETQ.

This clone was picked up a small number of times. V and J are TRBV2 and TRBJ1-5; the D is unclear. CDR1 and CDR2 from the germline V gene are SNHLY and FYNNEI. The V gene lost 1 base and the J gene lost 6 bases, with 7 bases spanning the gap. This CDR3 comprises 13 residues. CDR3: CASSEGGSQPQHF. The CDR3 DNA follows: TGTGCCAGCAGTGAAGGAGGGAGTCAGCCCCAGCATTTT.

The chain has TRBV18 and TRBJ1-4, with 7 bases aligning to TRBD1. This CDR3 contains 14 residues. Trimming cost V 2 bases and J 8 bases; bases outside gene matches: 5. From germline, CDR1 is KGHSH and CDR2 LQKENI. CDR3 nucleotides: TGTGCCAGCTCACCAAACAGGGGAGGAGAAAAACTGTTTTTT. Translation gives CASSPNRGGEKLFF.

This clone was recorded once. The V gene is TRBV29-1, the J gene TRBJ2-1; the D gene is possibly TRBD2 (5 bases). V dropped 7 bases and J dropped 9 bases, with 22 bases sitting between them. The CDR3 runs to 14 residues. Germline CDR1 reads SQVTM; CDR2 reads ANQGSEA. The CDR3: CSAQTDSAGGEQFF. The CDR3 DNA is TGCAGCGCCCAAACGGACTCCGCCGGCGGTGAGCAGTTCTTC.

The chain carries TRBV7-9 and TRBJ2-5; D is perhaps TRBD1 (6 bases). V dropped 3 bases and J dropped 2 bases, with 22 bases sitting between them. There are 18 residues in the CDR3. Germline V gene lookup returns CDR1 SEHNR and CDR2 FQNEAQ (reference sequence). The CDR3 region has the DNA TGTGCCAGCAGCTTGAGAGCCAGCCGGGACAAACTTCAAGAGACCCAGTACTTC. Its translation is CASSLRASRDKLQETQYF.

This chain connects TRBV4-1 to TRBJ1-3, with D unclear. CDR1 and CDR2 (germline): MGHRA, YSYEKL. The CDR3 spans 14 residues. V was clipped by 0 bases and J by 4 bases, with 7 bases between them. Here the CDR3 reads CASSQEVAGNTIYF. As DNA, the CDR3 is TGCGCCAGCAGCCAAGAGGTTGCCGGAAACACCATATATTTT.

Points on this clone: The same CDR3 can be traced to other DNA sequences in this sample. V and J are TRBV28 and TRBJ2-5; D ambiguous. Deletions cut 2 bases from V and 4 bases from J, with 5 bases between. CDR1 is MDHEN, CDR2 SYDVKM, per germline. This CDR3 has 12 amino acids. The CDR3 loop is CASSLAGETQYF. DNA of the CDR3: TGTGCCAGCAGTTTAGCTGGAGAGACCCAGTACTTC.